The 30 T cell receptor beta chains in this list originate from one sample, sequenced in a study of blood T cell repertoires in COVID-19. The table came from immunoSEQ multiplex PCR; TCRdb's copy has only in-frame clones and leaves some out. This table has some 88,000 clones, about 85% appearing once. The specimen was peripheral blood. Receptors were obtained from a man in his 60s with acute or convalescent COVID-19.

J is TRBJ1-2 and V is TRBV14; 8 positions match TRBD1. Germline loops: CDR1 SGHDN, CDR2 FVKESK. This CDR3 has 14 amino acids. V dropped 3 bases and J dropped 7; count of bases not matched to a gene: 7. CDR3 residues: CASSQLRQGSGYTF. In DNA, the CDR3 is TGTGCCAGCAGCCAGTTACGACAGGGGTCTGGCTACACCTTC.

This chain connects TRBV19 to TRBJ1-2; tentative D call: TRBD1 (6 bases). The V and J ends lost 3 bases and 2 bases respectively, with 13 bases between them. The CDR3 loop spans 15 amino acids. The germline V gene encodes CDR1 LNHDA and CDR2 SQIVND (reference sequence). The CDR3: CASSIGRQVNYGYTF. For the CDR3, the DNA is TGTGCCAGTAGTATCGGTCGACAGGTGAACTATGGCTACACCTTC.

The chain is built from TRBV6-5 and TRBJ1-5; D not resolved. CDR3 length equals 15 residues. Germline V CDR1 and CDR2: MNHEY, SVGAGI. V lost 6 bases and J 1 base, leaving 13 bases between the germline ends. The CDR3 here is CASSPAGGSNQPQHF. The CDR3 bases are TGTGCCAGCAGCCCAGCGGGAGGGAGCAATCAGCCCCAGCATTTT.

The chain uses TRBV5-1 and TRBJ2-1; D gene ambiguous. Per the germline V gene, CDR1 is SGHRS and CDR2 is YFSETQ. The CDR3 extends over 15 amino acids. Trimming shortened V by 1 base and J by 2 bases, and 10 bases separated the two germline ends. The CDR3 DNA is TGCGCCAGCAGCTTGAGAGACACACCCTACAATGAGCAGTTCTTC. Residues: CASSLRDTPYNEQFF. Variable domain in full (rest from reference TRBV5-1 and TRBJ2-1): KAGVTQTPRYLIKTRGQQVTLSCSPISGHRSVSWYQQTPGQGLQFLFEYFSETQRNKGNFPGRFSGRQFSNSRSEMNVSTLELGDSALYLCASSLRDTPYNEQFFGPGTRLTVL.

The chain couples TRBV5-4 to TRBJ2-7, with 9 positions matching TRBD2. CDR1 is SGHNT, CDR2 YYREEE, per germline (reference sequence). Trimming cost V 3 bases and J 4 bases; bases outside gene matches: 8. The CDR3 runs 15 residues. Written as DNA, the CDR3 is TGTGCCAGCAGCTATCAGCGGGGGGCGAAATACGAGCAGTACTTC. It encodes CASSYQRGAKYEQYF. Variable domain in full (rest from reference TRBV5-4 and TRBJ2-7): ETGVTQSPTHLIKTRGQQVTLRCSSQSGHNTVSWYQQALGQGPQFIFQYYREEENGRGNFPPRFSGLQFPNYSSELNVNALELDDSALYLCASSYQRGAKYEQYFGPGTRLTVT.

V usage is TRBV7-2 and J usage is TRBJ2-5; 10 bases are shared with TRBD2. There are 14 residues in the CDR3. V was clipped by 5 bases and J by 5 bases; unmatched bases: 5. Germline CDR1 SGHTA, CDR2 FQGNSA. CDR3 sequence (DNA): TGTGCCAGCAGCCAGAGACTAGCGGGTGAGACCCAGTACTTC. Translating gives CASSQRLAGETQYF.

The CDR3 DNA reads TGTGCCAGCAGCTTGGGGGCTACACCGGTCAATCAGCCCCAGCATTTT. Translated, it gives CASSLGATPVNQPQHF. The chain has TRBV5-6 and TRBJ1-5; D is ambiguous. The germline V gene encodes CDR1 SGHDT and CDR2 YYEEEE. The germline V and J ends were trimmed by 0 bases and 3 bases, with 13 bases remaining between them. CDR3 length equals 16 residues.

The chain joins TRBV5-1 to TRBJ2-7, with 11 bases fitting TRBD2. Germline CDR1 reads SGHRS; CDR2 reads YFSETQ. The CDR3 runs to 15 residues. The V and J ends lost 3 bases and 7 bases, in that order; junction bases with no gene match: 9. As DNA, the CDR3 is TGCGCCAGCAGCTCAACTAGCGGGAGTCTAGGAGAGCAGTACTTC. Encoded protein: CASSSTSGSLGEQYF.

On this clone itself: Other DNA sequences of this sample code for an identical CDR3. The CDR3 protein is CASSILNTEAFF. The DNA for the CDR3 is TGTGCCAGTAGTATCTTGAACACTGAAGCTTTCTTT. The J gene is TRBJ1-1, the V gene TRBV19; D remains ambiguous. Per the germline V gene, CDR1 is LNHDA and CDR2 is SQIVND (reference sequence). The length of the CDR3 is 12 residues. V was trimmed by 3 bases and J by 0 bases, leaving 2 bases between them.

The chain employs TRBV25-1 and TRBJ2-7, with a weak D call TRBD1 (6 bases). V was pared by 2 bases and J by 3 bases, with 23 bases between. CDR3 length: 18 amino acids. Germline V gene data show CDR1 as MGHDK and CDR2 as SYGVNS. DNA of the CDR3: TGTGCCAGCAGTGAACCCCCCCGATCACAGGGTGCATACTACGAGCAGTACTTC. Translated, it gives CASSEPPRSQGAYYEQYF.

The V call is TRBV11-3, the J call TRBJ2-3; 7 nucleotides agree with TRBD1. J was trimmed by 4 bases and V by 1 base; bases with no gene match: 5. This CDR3 contains 15 residues. Germline CDR1 SGHNT, CDR2 YENEEA. CDR3 sequence reads: CASSLGTGSPDTQYF. In DNA form, the CDR3 reads TGTGCCAGCAGCTTAGGGACAGGCAGTCCAGATACGCAGTATTTT.

The CDR3 is CSVRPVLSGNTIYF. DNA of the CDR3: TGCAGCGTTCGCCCGGTCCTCTCTGGAAACACCATATATTTT. This chain connects TRBV29-1 to TRBJ1-3; no firm D call. From germline, CDR1 is SQVTM and CDR2 ANQGSEA. The CDR3 totals 14 residues. V was clipped by 5 bases and J by 0 bases, with 11 bases between them.

This chain links TRBV3-1 (or the pseudogene TRBV3-2) with TRBJ2-2; 7 bases line up with TRBD1. V was clipped by 1 base and J by 4 bases; unmatched bases: 6. The CDR3 covers 16 residues. The germline gives CDR1 LGHDT, CDR2 YNNKEL (reference sequence). This CDR3 reads CASSQATGRGTGELFF. CDR3 bases: TGTGCCAGCAGCCAAGCGACAGGGAGAGGCACCGGGGAGCTGTTTTTT.

This clone was detected once. The J gene is TRBJ1-2, the V gene TRBV30; D unresolved. V was trimmed by 2 bases and J by 2 bases, leaving 3 bases between them. CDR3 length equals 11 residues. Germline values: CDR1 GTSNPN, CDR2 SVGIG (reference sequence). For the CDR3, the DNA is TGTGCCTGGAGTATAAACTATGGCTACACCTTC. This encodes CAWSINYGYTF.

This sequence joins TRBV20-1 and TRBJ2-1; 14 positions match TRBD2. The CDR3 extends over 15 amino acids. J was trimmed by 8 bases and V by 3 bases; bases with no gene match: 6. The germline V gene encodes CDR1 DFQATT and CDR2 SNEGSKA (reference sequence). In DNA, the CDR3 is TGCAGTGCTAGTCTTAGACTAGCGGGGGGGCATGAGCAGTTCTTC. It is translated as CSASLRLAGGHEQFF.

The CDR3 loop is CASRRTGYTGELFF. The CDR3 bases are TGTGCCAGCAGGAGGACAGGGTACACCGGGGAGCTGTTTTTT. The J gene is TRBJ2-2, the V gene TRBV7-8, with 8 nucleotides matching TRBD1. CDR3 length: 14 residues. With V trimmed by 6 bases and J by 3 bases, 3 bases remained unmatched. Per germline, CDR1 SGHVS and CDR2 FQNEAQ.

The chain couples TRBV19 to TRBJ1-1; no clear D. Germline CDR1 and CDR2: LNHDA and SQIVND (reference sequence). The CDR3 sequence is 13 residues long. Between the trimmed V and J ends, which lost 4 bases and 0 bases, there was a span of 6 bases. The CDR3 nucleotides are TGTGCCAGTAGTAAAAACATGAACACTGAAGCTTTCTTT. The encoded protein is CASSKNMNTEAFF. Based on the CDR3 plus reference TRBV19 and TRBJ1-1, the full variable domain is DGGITQSPKYLFRKEGQNVTLSCEQNLNHDAMYWYRQDPGQGLRLIYYSQIVNDFQKGDIAEGYSVSREKKESFPLTVTSAQKNPTAFYLCASSKNMNTEAFFGQGTRLTVV.

The gene calls are TRBV6-2 or TRBV6-3 and TRBJ1-5; TRBD1 might be the D (6 bases). V was shortened by 0 bases and J by 7 bases, with 10 bases between the two germline ends. The CDR3 totals 14 residues. Germline CDR1 reads MNHEY; CDR2 reads SVGEGT. The CDR3 region is CASSYSGGRQPQHF. CDR3 sequence (DNA): TGTGCCAGCAGTTACTCGGGGGGGCGGCAGCCCCAGCATTTT.

The V gene is TRBV2, the J gene TRBJ1-5; D is possibly TRBD1 (6 bases). Trimming took 7 bases from V and 10 from J, leaving 23 bases between them. The CDR3 is made up of 15 amino acids. Per the germline V gene, CDR1 is SNHLY and CDR2 is FYNNEI. The CDR3 spells CASMPAGGSHLPQHF. CDR3 DNA: TGTGCCAGCATGCCTGCGGGGGGCTCCCACCTACCCCAGCATTTT.

The chain is built from TRBV21-1 and TRBJ1-1; the table's D gene call, TRBD1, was not cross checked with the DNA. TRBV21-1 is flagged as a pseudogene. The CDR3 is 13 amino acids. The CDR3 sequence: CASRRPRTTEAFF. CDR3 nucleotides: TGTGCCAGCAGAAGGCCAAGGACAACAGAAGCTTTCTTT.

This chain uses TRBV11-1 with TRBJ1-3; 7 nucleotides match TRBD1. J lost 0 bases, V lost 8 bases, and 7 bases had no gene match. The CDR3 is made up of 15 amino acids. Germline-derived CDR1 and CDR2 are SGHAT and FQDESV (reference sequence). CDR3 sequence: CASSGQTISGNTIYF. The CDR3 region has the DNA TGTGCCAGCTCGGGACAGACTATCTCTGGAAACACCATATATTTT.

This chain links TRBV5-1 with TRBJ2-7; 7 nucleotides agree with TRBD2. From germline, CDR1 is SGHRS and CDR2 YFSETQ. The V and J ends lost 0 bases and 3 bases, in that order; junction bases with no gene match: 3. This CDR3 comprises 14 residues. The CDR3 DNA is TGCGCCAGCAGCTTGGGCGGCGGGGGCTACGAGCAGTACTTC. It codes for CASSLGGGGYEQYF.

This clone was observed a single time. This chain uses TRBV13 with TRBJ1-5; tentative D call: TRBD1 (5 bases). V lost 4 bases and J 7 bases, leaving 17 bases between the germline ends. The CDR3 extends over 15 amino acids. CDR1 and CDR2 from the germline V gene are PRHDT and FYEKMQ (reference sequence). The CDR3 DNA reads TGTGCCAGCAGCTCGCGTCAGGGTAGGGGCCAGCCCCAGCATTTT. Translating it yields CASSSRQGRGQPQHF.

V usage is TRBV6-5 and J usage is TRBJ2-7; D gene ambiguous. Trimming took off 0 bases at V and 0 bases at J, with 9 bases between the two ends. The length of the CDR3 is 15 residues. The germline V gene has CDR1 MNHEY and CDR2 SVGAGI. The CDR3 DNA reads TGTGCCAGCAGTTACTCGTATTGGAGCTCCTACGAGCAGTACTTC. Protein: CASSYSYWSSYEQYF.

The chain joins TRBV5-1 to TRBJ2-7, with 9 bases fitting TRBD1. The V gene's germline CDR1 is SGHRS and CDR2 YFSETQ. This CDR3 has 14 residues. V gave up 0 bases and J gave up 5 bases; unmatched junction bases: 3. CDR3 sequence reads: CASSLEGQGHEQYF. In DNA, the CDR3 is TGCGCCAGCAGCTTGGAGGGACAGGGTCACGAGCAGTACTTC.

CDR3 amino acids: CASTLLAGRTGELFF. CDR3 DNA sequence: TGTGCCAGCACTTTACTAGCGGGCAGAACCGGGGAGCTGTTTTTT. The chain uses TRBV2 and TRBJ2-2, with 9 bases fitting TRBD2. CDR3 length: 15 residues. Germline V gene sequence: CDR1 SNHLY, CDR2 FYNNEI. The V and J ends lost 7 bases and 5 bases, in that order; junction bases with no gene match: 8.

This sequence joins TRBV27 and TRBJ1-6, with D perhaps TRBD1 (5 bases). The CDR3 loop spans 13 amino acids. CDR1 is MNHEY, CDR2 SMNVEV, per germline (reference sequence). V gave up 7 bases and J gave up 9 bases, with 13 bases separating them. This CDR3 is CASTLSRGSPLHF. As DNA, the CDR3 is TGTGCCAGCACCCTCTCTAGGGGTTCACCCCTCCACTTT.

The CDR3 DNA reads as TGTGCCAGCAGCTTACCCGGGACTCCTAGCTCCTACAATGAGCAGTTCTTC. Protein product: CASSLPGTPSSYNEQFF. J is TRBJ2-1 and V is TRBV5-4, with D tentatively TRBD2 (6 bases). V was trimmed by 2 bases and J by 0 bases, leaving 15 bases between them. The CDR3 is 17 amino acids. From germline, CDR1 is SGHNT and CDR2 YYREEE (reference sequence).

The chain carries TRBV5-6 and TRBJ1-1; weak D call: TRBD1 (6 bases). V lost 3 bases and J 1 base, leaving 13 bases between the germline ends. Germline V CDR1 and CDR2: SGHDT, YYEEEE. The CDR3 runs to 15 residues. The CDR3 DNA sequence: TGTGCCAGCAGCTGGAGGACAGATAAGAACACTGAAGCTTTCTTT. Translated: CASSWRTDKNTEAFF.

V and J are TRBV6-5 and TRBJ1-1; no firm D call. The germline V gene encodes CDR1 MNHEY and CDR2 SVGAGI. Trimming pared 6 bases from V and 2 bases from J, leaving 16 bases between. The length of the CDR3 is 15 residues. Written as DNA, the CDR3 is TGTGCCAGCAGCCTGGCGGGAGGCCTAAACACTGAAGCTTTCTTT. It specifies CASSLAGGLNTEAFF.